The clone carrying this T cell receptor (beta chain) was recorded many times. Its cognate antigen is unknown. The sample belongs to a study of T cells in Graves' hyperthyroidism and ophthalmopathy. In the study overall: At initial diagnosis, before any treatment had begun, peripheral blood was obtained.

Source material for PBMCs was over 8 ml fresh peripheral blood. Overall study results and limits: A 13 V-J model separated ophthalmopathy from stable hyperthyroidism.

From RNA transcripts, TCR beta CDR3 regions were amplified. The primer set for the first-round RT-PCR of the TCR CDR3 was HTBI. TCRdb re-derived calls from the multiplex PCR reads in MiXCR, one entry per CDR3 protein. The table includes about 380,000 distinct CDR3 sequences, about 18% detected once. The CDR3 covers 14 residues. The V end was cut by 5 bases, the J end by 0 bases, with 10 bases between. CDR1 and CDR2 from the germline V gene are SNHLY and FYNNEI. Sequencing was carried out using blood. The receptor was derived from a man between 18 and 35 years old with Graves' ophthalmopathy. The chain carries TRBV2 and TRBJ1-1; no reliable D call. CDR3 sequence (DNA): TGTGCCAGCAGTTATTCAGAGCTGAACACTGAAGCTTTCTTT. Amino acid sequence: CASSYSELNTEAFF.